These 2 T cell receptor beta chains were all obtained from the same sample, sequenced in a study of blood T cell repertoires in COVID-19. Repertoires were generated with immunoSEQ multiplex PCR, while TCRdb's copy carries only in-frame clones and drops some. The sample has about 71,000 clones; about 81% are singletons. The sequenced sample was peripheral blood. These receptors were taken from a woman of 80 years or more with acute or convalescent COVID-19.

The V gene is TRBV5-4, the J gene TRBJ2-7, with D tentatively TRBD1 (6 bases). This CDR3 has 17 residues. The germline V and J ends were trimmed by 3 bases and 3 bases, with 22 bases remaining between them. From germline, CDR1 is SGHNT and CDR2 YYREEE (reference sequence). CDR3 sequence reads: CASSSPKTGNQFYEQYF. CDR3 bases: TGTGCCAGCAGCTCACCAAAGACAGGCAATCAATTCTACGAGCAGTACTTC.

The chain couples TRBV7-2 to TRBJ2-1, with TRBD2 identical over 8 bases. The CDR3 runs 15 residues. V shed 4 bases, J shed 6 bases, and the junction held 8 bases outside the gene matches. In germline, CDR1 is SGHTA, CDR2 FQGNSA. The CDR3 spells CASSSTSGGLNEQFF. The CDR3 DNA is TGTGCCAGCAGCTCTACTAGCGGAGGGCTCAATGAGCAGTTCTTC.